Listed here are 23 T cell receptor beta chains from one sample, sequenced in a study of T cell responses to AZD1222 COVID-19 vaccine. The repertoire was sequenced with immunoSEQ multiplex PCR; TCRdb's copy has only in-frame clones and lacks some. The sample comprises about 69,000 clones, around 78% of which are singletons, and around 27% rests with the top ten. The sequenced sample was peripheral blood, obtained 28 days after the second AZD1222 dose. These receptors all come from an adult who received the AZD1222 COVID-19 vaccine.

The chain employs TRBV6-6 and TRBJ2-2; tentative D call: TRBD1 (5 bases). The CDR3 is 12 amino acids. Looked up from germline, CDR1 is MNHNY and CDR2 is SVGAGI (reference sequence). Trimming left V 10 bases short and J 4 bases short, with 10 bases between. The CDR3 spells CAMGPSTGELFF. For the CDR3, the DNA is TGTGCCATGGGGCCGTCCACCGGGGAGCTGTTTTTT.

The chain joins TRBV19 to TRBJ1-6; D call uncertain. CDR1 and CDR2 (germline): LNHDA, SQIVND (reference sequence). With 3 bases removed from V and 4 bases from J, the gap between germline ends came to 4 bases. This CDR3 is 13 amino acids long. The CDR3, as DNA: TGTGCCAGTAGTATCGGGTATAATTCACCCCTCCACTTT. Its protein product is CASSIGYNSPLHF.

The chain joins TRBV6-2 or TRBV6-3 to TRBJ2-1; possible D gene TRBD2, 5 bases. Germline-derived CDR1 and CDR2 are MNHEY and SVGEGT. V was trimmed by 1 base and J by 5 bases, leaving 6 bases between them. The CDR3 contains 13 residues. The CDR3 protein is CASSYFGNNEQFF. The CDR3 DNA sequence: TGTGCCAGCAGTTACTTCGGGAACAATGAGCAGTTCTTC.

CDR3 region: CSVETSGSYEQFF. The CDR3 nucleotides read TGCAGCGTTGAGACTAGCGGGAGTTATGAGCAGTTCTTC. The chain has TRBV29-1 and TRBJ2-1; TRBD2 matches 12 bases. Germline CDR1 and CDR2: SQVTM and ANQGSEA. CDR3 length: 13 amino acids. Trimming removed 3 bases from V and 8 bases from J; junction bases left unmatched: 2.

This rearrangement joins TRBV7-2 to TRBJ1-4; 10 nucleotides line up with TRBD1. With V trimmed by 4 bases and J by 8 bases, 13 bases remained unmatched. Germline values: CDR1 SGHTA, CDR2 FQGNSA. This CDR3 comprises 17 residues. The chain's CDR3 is CASSSQLPGTGDEKLFF. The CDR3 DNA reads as TGTGCCAGCAGCTCCCAACTACCCGGGACAGGGGACGAAAAACTGTTTTTT.

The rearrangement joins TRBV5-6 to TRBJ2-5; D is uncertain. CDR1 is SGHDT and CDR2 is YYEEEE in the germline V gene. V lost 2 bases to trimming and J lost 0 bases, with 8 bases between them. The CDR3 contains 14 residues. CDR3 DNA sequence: TGTGCCAGCAGCTTCGGCAGGTACCAAGAGACCCAGTACTTC. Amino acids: CASSFGRYQETQYF.

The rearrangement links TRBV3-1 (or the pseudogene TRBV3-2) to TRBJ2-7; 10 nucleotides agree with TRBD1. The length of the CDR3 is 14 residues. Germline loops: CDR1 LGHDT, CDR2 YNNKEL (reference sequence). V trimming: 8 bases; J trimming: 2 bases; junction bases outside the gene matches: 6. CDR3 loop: CASGRQGATYEQYF. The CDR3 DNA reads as TGTGCCAGCGGGAGACAGGGGGCGACCTACGAGCAGTACTTC.

CDR3 amino acids: CASSQGMERYNEQFF. The CDR3 nucleotides read TGTGCCAGCAGCCAAGGTATGGAGCGGTACAATGAGCAGTTCTTC. V and J are TRBV4-2 and TRBJ2-1, with D perhaps TRBD2 (5 bases). The CDR3 has 15 residues. Germline V gene data show CDR1 as LGHNA and CDR2 as YNFKEQ. V was cut by 1 base and J by 4 bases, with 11 bases left in between.

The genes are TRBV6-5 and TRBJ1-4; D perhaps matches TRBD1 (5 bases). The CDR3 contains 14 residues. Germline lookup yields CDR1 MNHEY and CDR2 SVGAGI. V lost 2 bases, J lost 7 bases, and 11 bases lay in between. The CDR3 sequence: CASSYGGSTEKLFF. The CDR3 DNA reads TGTGCCAGCAGTTACGGGGGGTCTACTGAAAAACTGTTTTTT.

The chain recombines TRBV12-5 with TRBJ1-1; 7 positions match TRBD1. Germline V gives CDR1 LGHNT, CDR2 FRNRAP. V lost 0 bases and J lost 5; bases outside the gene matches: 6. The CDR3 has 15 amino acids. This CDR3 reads CASGLVPQGRTEAFF. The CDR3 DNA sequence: TGTGCTAGTGGTTTGGTACCACAGGGGAGGACTGAAGCTTTCTTT.

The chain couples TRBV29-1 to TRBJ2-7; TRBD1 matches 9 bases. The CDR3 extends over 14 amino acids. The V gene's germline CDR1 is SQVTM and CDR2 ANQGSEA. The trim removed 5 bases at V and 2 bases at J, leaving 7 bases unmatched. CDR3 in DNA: TGCAGCGTTCGAACAGGGGGCTGGACCTACGAGCAGTACTTC. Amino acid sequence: CSVRTGGWTYEQYF.

This CDR3 reads CASSEVLGSGNQPQHF. The CDR3 region has the DNA TGTGCCAGCAGTGAAGTCCTGGGCAGTGGAAATCAGCCCCAGCATTTT. The rearrangement uses TRBV6-1 and TRBJ1-5; D unresolved. Trimming took 1 base from V and 4 from J, leaving 14 bases between them. The CDR3 runs 16 residues. CDR1 and CDR2 from the germline V gene are MNHNS and SASEGT.

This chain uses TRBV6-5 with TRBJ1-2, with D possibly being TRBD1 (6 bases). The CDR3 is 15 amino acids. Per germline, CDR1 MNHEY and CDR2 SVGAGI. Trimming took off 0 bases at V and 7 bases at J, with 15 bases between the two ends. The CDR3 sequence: CASSYSGADTTGYTF. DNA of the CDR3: TGTGCCAGCAGTTACTCGGGGGCAGATACTACTGGCTACACCTTC.

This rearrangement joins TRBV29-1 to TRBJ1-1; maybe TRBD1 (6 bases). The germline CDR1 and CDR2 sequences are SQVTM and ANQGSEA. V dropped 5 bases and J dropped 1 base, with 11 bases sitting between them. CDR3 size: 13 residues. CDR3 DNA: TGCAGCGTTTTTGGGGGGCCGAACACTGAAGCTTTCTTT. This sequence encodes CSVFGGPNTEAFF.

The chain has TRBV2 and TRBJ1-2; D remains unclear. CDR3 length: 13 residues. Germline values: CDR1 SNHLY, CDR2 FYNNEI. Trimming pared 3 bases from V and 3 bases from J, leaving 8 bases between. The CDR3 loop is CASSDTGYYGYTF. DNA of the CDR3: TGTGCCAGCAGTGATACGGGGTACTATGGCTACACCTTC.

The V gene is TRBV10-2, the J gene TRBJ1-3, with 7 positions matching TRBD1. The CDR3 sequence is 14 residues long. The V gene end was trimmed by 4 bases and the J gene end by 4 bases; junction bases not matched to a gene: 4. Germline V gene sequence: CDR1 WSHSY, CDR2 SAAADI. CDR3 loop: CASSAGGTGNTIYF. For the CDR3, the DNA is TGCGCCAGCAGTGCAGGGGGAACGGGAAACACCATATATTTT.

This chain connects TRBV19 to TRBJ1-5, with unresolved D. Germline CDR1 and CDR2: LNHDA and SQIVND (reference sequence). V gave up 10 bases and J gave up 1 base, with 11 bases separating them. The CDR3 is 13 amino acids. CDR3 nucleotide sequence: TGTGCCACCCAACGGATAAGCAATCAGCCCCAGCATTTT. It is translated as CATQRISNQPQHF.

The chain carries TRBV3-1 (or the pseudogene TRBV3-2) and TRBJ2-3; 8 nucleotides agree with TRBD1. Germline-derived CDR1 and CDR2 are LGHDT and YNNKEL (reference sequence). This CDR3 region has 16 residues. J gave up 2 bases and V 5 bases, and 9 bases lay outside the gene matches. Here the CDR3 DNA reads TGTGCCAGCAGCACTGGACAGGGCGCTTACACAGATACGCAGTATTTT. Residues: CASSTGQGAYTDTQYF.

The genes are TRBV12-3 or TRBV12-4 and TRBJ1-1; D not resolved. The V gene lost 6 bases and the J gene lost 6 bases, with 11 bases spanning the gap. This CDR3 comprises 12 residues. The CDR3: CASRNARPEAFF. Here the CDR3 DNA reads TGTGCCAGCAGAAACGCTCGACCTGAAGCTTTCTTT.

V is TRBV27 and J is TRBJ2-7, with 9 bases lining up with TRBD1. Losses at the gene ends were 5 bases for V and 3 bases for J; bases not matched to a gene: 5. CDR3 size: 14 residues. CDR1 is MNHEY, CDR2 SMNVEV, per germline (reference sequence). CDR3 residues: CASSRTGDRYEQYF. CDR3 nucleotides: TGTGCCAGCAGTCGGACAGGGGATCGCTACGAGCAGTACTTC.

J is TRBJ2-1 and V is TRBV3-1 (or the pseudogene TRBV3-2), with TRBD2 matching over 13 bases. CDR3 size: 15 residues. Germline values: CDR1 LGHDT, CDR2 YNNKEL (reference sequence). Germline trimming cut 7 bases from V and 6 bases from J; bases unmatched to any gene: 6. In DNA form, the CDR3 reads TGTGCCAGCACCACACTAGCGGGAGGGAGCAATGAGCAGTTCTTC. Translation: CASTTLAGGSNEQFF.

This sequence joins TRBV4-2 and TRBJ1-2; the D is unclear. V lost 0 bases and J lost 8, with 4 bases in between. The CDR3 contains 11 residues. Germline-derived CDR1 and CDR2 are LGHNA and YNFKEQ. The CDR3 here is CASSQEGGYTF. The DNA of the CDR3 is TGTGCCAGCAGCCAAGAGGGCGGCTACACCTTC.

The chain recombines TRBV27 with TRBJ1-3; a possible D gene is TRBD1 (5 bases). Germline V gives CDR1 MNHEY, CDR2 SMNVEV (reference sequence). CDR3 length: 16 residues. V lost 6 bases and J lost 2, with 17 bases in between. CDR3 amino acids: CASSQVAGPAGNTIYF. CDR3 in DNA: TGTGCCAGCAGCCAGGTAGCGGGGCCGGCTGGAAACACCATATATTTT.